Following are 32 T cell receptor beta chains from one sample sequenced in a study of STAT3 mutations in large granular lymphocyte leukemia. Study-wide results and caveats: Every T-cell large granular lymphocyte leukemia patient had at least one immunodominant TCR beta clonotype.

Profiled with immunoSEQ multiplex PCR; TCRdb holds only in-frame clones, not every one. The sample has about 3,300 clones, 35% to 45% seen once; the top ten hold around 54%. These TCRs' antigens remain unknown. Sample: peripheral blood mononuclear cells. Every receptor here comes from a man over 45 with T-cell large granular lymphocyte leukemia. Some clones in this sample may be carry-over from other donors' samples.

The CDR3 here is CAWSVRGTGNQPQHF. As DNA, the CDR3 is TGTGCCTGGAGTGTACGGGGCACCGGCAATCAGCCCCAGCATTTT. The genes are TRBV30 and TRBJ1-5, with a tentative D call TRBD1 (5 bases). V lost 0 bases and J 2 bases, leaving 11 bases between the germline ends. CDR3 length: 15 amino acids. Germline lookup yields CDR1 GTSNPN and CDR2 SVGIG (reference sequence).

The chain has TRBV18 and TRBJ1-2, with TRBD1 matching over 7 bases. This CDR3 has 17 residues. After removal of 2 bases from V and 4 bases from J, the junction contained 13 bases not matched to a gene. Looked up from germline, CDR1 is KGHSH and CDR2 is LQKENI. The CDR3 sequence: CASSPLTGYPWFYGYTF. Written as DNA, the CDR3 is TGTGCCAGCTCACCATTGACAGGGTACCCTTGGTTCTATGGCTACACCTTC. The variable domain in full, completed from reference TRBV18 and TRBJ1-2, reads NAGVMQNPRHLVRRRGQEARLRCSPMKGHSHVYWYRQLPEEGLKFMVYLQKENIIDESGMPKERFSAEFPKEGPSILRIQQVVRGDSAAYFCASSPLTGYPWFYGYTFGSGTRLTVV.

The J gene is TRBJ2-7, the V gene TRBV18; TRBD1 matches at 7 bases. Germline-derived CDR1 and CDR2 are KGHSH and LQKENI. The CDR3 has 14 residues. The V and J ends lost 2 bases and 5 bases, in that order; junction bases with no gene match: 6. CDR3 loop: CASSPGQGVNEQYF. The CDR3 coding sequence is TGTGCCAGCTCACCAGGCCAGGGGGTTAACGAGCAGTACTTC.

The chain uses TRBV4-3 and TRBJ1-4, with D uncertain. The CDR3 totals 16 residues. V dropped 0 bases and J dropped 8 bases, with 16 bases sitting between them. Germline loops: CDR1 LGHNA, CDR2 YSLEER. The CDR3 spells CASSQDSAGLSEKLFF. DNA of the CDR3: TGCGCCAGCAGCCAAGATTCGGCAGGCCTATCAGAAAAACTGTTTTTT.

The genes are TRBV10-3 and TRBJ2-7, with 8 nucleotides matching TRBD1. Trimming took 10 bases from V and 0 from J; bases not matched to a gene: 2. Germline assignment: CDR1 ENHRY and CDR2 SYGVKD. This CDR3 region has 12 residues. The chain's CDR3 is CASGQGSYEQYF. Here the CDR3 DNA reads TGTGCCAGCGGACAGGGCTCCTACGAGCAGTACTTC.

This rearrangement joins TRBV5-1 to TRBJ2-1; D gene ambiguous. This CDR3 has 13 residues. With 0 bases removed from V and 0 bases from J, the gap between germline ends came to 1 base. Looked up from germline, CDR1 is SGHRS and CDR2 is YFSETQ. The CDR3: CASSLGSYNEQFF. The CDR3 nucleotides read TGCGCCAGCAGCTTGGGCTCCTACAATGAGCAGTTCTTC.

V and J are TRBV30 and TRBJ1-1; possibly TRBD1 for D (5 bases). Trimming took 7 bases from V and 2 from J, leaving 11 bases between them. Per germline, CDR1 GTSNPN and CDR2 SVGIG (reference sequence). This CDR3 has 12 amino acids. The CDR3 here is CAYRGRNTEAFF. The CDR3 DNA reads TGTGCCTACCGGGGACGAAACACTGAAGCTTTCTTT.

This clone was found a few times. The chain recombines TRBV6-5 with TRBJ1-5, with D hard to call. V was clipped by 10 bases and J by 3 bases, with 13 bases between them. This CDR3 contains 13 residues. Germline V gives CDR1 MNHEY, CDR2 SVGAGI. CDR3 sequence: CATRREFNQPQHF. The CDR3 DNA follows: TGTGCCACACGGAGGGAGTTCAATCAGCCCCAGCATTTT.

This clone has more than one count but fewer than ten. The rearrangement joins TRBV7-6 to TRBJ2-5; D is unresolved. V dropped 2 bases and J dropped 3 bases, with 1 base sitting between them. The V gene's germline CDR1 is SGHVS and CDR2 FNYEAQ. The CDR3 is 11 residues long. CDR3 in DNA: TGTGCCAGCAGCTTAAAAGAGACCCAGTACTTC. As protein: CASSLKETQYF. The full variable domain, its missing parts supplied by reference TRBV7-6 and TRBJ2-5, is GAGVSQSPRYKVTKRGQDVALRCDPISGHVSLYWYRQALGQGPEFLTYFNYEAQQDKSGLPNDRFSAERPEGSISTLTIQRTEQRDSAMYRCASSLKETQYFGPGTRLLVL.

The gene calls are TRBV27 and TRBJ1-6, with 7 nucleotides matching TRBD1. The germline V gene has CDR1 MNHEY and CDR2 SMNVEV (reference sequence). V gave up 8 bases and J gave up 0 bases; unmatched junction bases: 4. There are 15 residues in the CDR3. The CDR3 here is CASGTARSYNSPLHF. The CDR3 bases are TGTGCCAGCGGGACAGCGCGCTCCTATAATTCACCCCTCCACTTT.

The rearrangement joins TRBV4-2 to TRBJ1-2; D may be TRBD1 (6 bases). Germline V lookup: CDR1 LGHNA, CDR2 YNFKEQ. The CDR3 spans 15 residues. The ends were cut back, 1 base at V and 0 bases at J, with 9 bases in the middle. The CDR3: CASSQAGTTNYGYTF. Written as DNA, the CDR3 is TGTGCCAGCAGCCAAGCGGGGACAACTAACTATGGCTACACCTTC.

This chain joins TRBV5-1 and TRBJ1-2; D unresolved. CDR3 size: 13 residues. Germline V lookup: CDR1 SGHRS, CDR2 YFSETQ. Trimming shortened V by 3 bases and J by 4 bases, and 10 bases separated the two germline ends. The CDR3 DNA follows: TGCGCCAGCAGCTCGGACGGTACCTATGGCTACACCTTC. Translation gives CASSSDGTYGYTF.

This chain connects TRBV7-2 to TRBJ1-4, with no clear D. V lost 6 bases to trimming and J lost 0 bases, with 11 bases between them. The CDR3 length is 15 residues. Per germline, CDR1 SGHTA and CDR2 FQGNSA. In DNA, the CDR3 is TGTGCCAGCAGTTTGGACGCGGCAACTAATGAAAAACTGTTTTTT. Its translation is CASSLDAATNEKLFF.

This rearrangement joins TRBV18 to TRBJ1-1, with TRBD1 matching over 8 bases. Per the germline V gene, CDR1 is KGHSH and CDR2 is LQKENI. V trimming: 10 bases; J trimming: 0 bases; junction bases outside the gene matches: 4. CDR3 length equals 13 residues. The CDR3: CATRTGLNTEAFF. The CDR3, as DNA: TGTGCCACTCGGACAGGGTTGAACACTGAAGCTTTCTTT.

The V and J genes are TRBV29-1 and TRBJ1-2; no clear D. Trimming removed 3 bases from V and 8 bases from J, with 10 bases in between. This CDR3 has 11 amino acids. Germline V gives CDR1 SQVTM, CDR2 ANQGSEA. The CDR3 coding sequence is TGCAGCGTTGAGTTATCGGCCGGCTACACCTTC. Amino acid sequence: CSVELSAGYTF.

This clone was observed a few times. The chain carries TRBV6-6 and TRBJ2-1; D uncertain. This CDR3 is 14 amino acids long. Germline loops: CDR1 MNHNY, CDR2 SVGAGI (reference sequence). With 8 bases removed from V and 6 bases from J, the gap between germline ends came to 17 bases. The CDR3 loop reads CASGIGRISNEQFF. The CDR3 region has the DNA TGTGCCAGCGGAATCGGAAGGATATCCAATGAGCAGTTCTTC.

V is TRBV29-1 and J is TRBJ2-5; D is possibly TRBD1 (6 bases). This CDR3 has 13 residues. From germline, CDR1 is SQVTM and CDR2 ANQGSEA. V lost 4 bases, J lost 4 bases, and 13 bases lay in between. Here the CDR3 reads CSVVGGNGETQYF. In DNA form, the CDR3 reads TGCAGCGTTGTAGGGGGTAATGGAGAGACCCAGTACTTC. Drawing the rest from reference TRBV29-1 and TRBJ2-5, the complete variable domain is SAVISQKPSRDICQRGTSLTIQCQVDSQVTMMFWYRQQPGQSLTLIATANQGSEATYESGFVIDKFPISRPNLTFSTLTVSNMSPEDSSIYLCSVVGGNGETQYFGPGTRLLVL.

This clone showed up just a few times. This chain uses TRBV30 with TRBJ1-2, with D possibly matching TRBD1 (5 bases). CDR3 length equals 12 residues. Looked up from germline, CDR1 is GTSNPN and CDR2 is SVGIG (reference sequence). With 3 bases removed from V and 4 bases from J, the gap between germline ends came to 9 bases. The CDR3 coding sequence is TGTGCCTGGAGGGGACCGACCTATGGCTACACCTTC. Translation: CAWRGPTYGYTF.

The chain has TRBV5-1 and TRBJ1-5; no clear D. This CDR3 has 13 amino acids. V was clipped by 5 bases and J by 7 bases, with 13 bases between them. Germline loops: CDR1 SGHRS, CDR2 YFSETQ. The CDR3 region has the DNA TGCGCCAGCAGTTACGACATCGGACAGCCCCAGCATTTT. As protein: CASSYDIGQPQHF.

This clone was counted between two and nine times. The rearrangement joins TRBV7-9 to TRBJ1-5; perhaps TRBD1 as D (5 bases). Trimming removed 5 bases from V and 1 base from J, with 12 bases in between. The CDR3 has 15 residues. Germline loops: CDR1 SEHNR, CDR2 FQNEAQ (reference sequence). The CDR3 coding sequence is TGTGCCAGCAGCAACCAGGGTGGAAGCAATCAGCCCCAGCATTTT. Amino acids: CASSNQGGSNQPQHF.

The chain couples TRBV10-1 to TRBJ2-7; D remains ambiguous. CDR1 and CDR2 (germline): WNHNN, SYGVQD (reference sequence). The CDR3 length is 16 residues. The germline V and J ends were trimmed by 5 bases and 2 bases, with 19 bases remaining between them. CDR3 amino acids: CASSQTRTLRAYEQYF. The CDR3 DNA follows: TGCGCCAGCAGTCAAACACGGACCCTAAGGGCCTACGAGCAGTACTTC.

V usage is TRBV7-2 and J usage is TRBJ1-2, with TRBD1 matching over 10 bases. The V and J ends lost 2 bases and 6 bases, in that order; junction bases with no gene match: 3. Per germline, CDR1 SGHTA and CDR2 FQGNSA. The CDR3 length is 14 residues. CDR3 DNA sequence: TGTGCCAGCAGCTTACGCGGACAGGGGGATGGCTACACCTTC. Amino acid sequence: CASSLRGQGDGYTF.

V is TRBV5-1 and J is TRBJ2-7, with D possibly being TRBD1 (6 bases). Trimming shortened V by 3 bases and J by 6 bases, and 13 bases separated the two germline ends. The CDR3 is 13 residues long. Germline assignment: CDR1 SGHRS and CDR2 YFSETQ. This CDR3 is CASSSTGTGEQYF. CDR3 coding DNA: TGCGCCAGCAGCTCAACAGGGACCGGCGAGCAGTACTTC.

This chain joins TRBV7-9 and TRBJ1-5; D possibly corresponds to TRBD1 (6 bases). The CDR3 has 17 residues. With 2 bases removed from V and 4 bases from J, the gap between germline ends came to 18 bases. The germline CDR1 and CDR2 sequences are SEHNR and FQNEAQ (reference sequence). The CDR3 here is CASSLSGFWGQNQPQHF. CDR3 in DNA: TGTGCCAGCAGCTTATCTGGGTTTTGGGGGCAAAATCAGCCCCAGCATTTT.

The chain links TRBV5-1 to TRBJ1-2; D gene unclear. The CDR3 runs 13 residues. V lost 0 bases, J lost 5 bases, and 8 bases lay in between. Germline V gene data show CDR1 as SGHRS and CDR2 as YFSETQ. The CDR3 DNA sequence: TGCGCCAGCAGCTTGGCAGGCCCGTATGGCTACACCTTC. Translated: CASSLAGPYGYTF.

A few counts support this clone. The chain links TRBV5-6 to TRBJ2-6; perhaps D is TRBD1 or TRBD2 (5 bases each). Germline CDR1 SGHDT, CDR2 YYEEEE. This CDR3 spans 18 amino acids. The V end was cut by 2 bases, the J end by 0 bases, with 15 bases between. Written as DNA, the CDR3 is TGTGCCAGCAGCTTCTCCGCAGGGACCCCCTCTGGGGCCAACGTCCTGACTTTC. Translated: CASSFSAGTPSGANVLTF.

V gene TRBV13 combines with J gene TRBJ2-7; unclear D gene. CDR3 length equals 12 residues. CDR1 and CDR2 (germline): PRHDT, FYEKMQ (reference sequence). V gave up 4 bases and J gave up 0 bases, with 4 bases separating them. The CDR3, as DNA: TGTGCCAGCAGCTCTAGCTCCTACGAGCAGTACTTC. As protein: CASSSSSYEQYF.

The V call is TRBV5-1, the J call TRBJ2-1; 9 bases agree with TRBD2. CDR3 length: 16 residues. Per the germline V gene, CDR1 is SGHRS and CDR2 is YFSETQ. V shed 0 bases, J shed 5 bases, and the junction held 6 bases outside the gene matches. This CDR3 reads CASSLVALAGHNEQFF. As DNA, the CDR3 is TGCGCCAGCAGCTTGGTGGCCCTAGCGGGACACAATGAGCAGTTCTTC.

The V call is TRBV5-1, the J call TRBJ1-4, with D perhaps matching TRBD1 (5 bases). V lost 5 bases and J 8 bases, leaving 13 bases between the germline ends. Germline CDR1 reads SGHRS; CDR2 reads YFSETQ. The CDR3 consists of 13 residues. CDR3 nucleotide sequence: TGCGCCAGCAGACCAGCCGGGGGGGAAAAACTGTTTTTT. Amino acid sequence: CASRPAGGEKLFF.

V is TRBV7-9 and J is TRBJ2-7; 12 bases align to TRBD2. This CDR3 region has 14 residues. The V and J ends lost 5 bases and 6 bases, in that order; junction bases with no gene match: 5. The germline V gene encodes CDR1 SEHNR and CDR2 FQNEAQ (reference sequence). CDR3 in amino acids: CASSRLAGVGEQYF. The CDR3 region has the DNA TGTGCCAGCAGCCGACTAGCGGGAGTGGGCGAGCAGTACTTC.

CDR3 nucleotide sequence: TGCGCCAGCAGCTCCAACAGGGAGAATGAGCAGTTCTTC. Amino acids: CASSSNRENEQFF. The V and J genes are TRBV5-1 and TRBJ2-1; D possibly corresponds to TRBD1 (6 bases). CDR1 and CDR2 (germline): SGHRS, YFSETQ. There are 13 residues in the CDR3. Trimming removed 3 bases from V and 7 bases from J, with 11 bases in between.

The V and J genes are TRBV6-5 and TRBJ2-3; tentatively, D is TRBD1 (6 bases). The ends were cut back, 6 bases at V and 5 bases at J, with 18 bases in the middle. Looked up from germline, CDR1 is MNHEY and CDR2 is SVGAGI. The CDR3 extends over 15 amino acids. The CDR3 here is CASSHRDPRGDTQYF. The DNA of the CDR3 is TGTGCCAGCAGCCACAGGGATCCTCGTGGAGATACGCAGTATTTT.